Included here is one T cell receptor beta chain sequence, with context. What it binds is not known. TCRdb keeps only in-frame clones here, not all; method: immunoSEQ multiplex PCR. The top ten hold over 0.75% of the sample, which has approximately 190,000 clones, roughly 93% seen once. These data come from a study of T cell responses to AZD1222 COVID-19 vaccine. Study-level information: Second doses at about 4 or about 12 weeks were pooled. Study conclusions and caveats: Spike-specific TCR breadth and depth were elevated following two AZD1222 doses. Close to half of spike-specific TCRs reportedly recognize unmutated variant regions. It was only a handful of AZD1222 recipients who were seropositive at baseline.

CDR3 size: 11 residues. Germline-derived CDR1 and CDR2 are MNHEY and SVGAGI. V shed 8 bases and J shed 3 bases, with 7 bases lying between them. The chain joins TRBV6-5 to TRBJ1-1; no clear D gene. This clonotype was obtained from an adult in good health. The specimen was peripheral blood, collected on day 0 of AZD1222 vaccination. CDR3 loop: CASCHYTEAFF. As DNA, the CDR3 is TGTGCCAGCTGTCATTACACTGAAGCTTTCTTT.